This record covers a single T cell receptor beta chain. This sample is part of a study of blood T cell repertoires in COVID-19. Whole-study context: Italy, Spain and the United States were the sources of the convalescent and acute COVID-19 samples. In each case, the material was cDNA or gDNA derived from T cells, B-cell-depleted T cells, or PBMCs.

The V end was cut by 1 base, the J end by 4 bases, with 10 bases between. This CDR3 has 14 amino acids. CDR1 and CDR2 (germline): SGHDN, FVKESK. Authors' processing steps: Amplification from reference gene primers served as the basis for estimated nucleated cell counts. Some clones are missing from TCRdb's copy, which holds only in-frame ones; the method was immunoSEQ multiplex PCR. That table furnishes V, J and clone size, whereas the DNA furnished D and trimming. The data contain under 200,000 clones, roughly 89% of them singletons. While infection was still active, Seattle patients were enrolled and then followed longitudinally.

Source material: peripheral blood. The chain links TRBV14 to TRBJ1-1; D not certain. The TCR was taken from a woman between 65 and 79 years old with COVID-19, enrolled during active disease. CDR3 in amino acids: CASSQVSGSTEAFF. The CDR3 coding sequence is TGTGCCAGCAGCCAAGTATCAGGTAGCACTGAAGCTTTCTTT.